The clone carrying this TCR beta chain was detected only a few times. Its antigen is undetermined. This specimen comes from a study of T-cell reconstitution after alpha-beta-depleted transplantation in children. Study findings and constraints: Surviving recipient T cells and intrathymic progenitors accounted for some patients' high TCRbeta diversity at day 60. Most T-cell counts and diversity one year after the transplant came from T cells that were newly produced. The origin of alpha-beta T cells about two months after transplant was reportedly several hundred expanded graft clones.

Construction of the TCRbeta library involved unique molecular identifiers. Each CDR3 protein gets one entry after TCRdb re-called the PCR reads with MiXCR. The table includes roughly 340,000 distinct CDR3 sequences, 16% detected once. Germline V CDR1 and CDR2: SGHRS, YFSETQ. The CDR3 runs to 14 residues. V lost 1 base to trimming and J lost 12 bases, with 17 bases between them. The TCR comes from a male patient between 2 and 15 years old who had a stem cell transplant for acute lymphoblastic leukemia, so the T cells may come from the graft donor. This sequence joins TRBV5-1 and TRBJ2-1; no clear D. Sequenced material: PBMCs, mostly from graft donor cells, taken 360 days after TCRalphabeta/CD19-depleted stem cell transplant. CDR3 sequence: CASSLKGDSSVQFF. The DNA of the CDR3 is TGCGCCAGCAGCTTGAAGGGCGACTCATCGGTGCAGTTCTTC.